This T cell receptor (beta chain) was sequenced in a study of cytomegalovirus exposure and HLA in healthy donors. Study in general: Of the donors genotyped, several hundred in all, about 82% fell in the Caucasian-associated ancestry cluster.

A multiplex PCR was run with 60 Vbeta primers and 13 Jbeta primers. The assay was immunoSEQ multiplex PCR, and TCRdb's table has in-frame clones only and misses some. Seen here are roughly 100,000 clones, roughly 70% observed once, and the top ten hold 2.5% to 3%. General observations from the study: Presence/absence analyses assumed roughly uniform sequencing depth across donors, which may not hold. In a later analysis, V- and J-gene trimming of beta chains associated with a DCLRE1C missense variant, replicated independently. TCR beta sequences reportedly predicted most subjects' HLA-A and HLA-B alleles accurately.

As regards this clone: What it binds is not known.

The specimen was PBMCs. This TCR was sampled from a male donor in good health and CMV-seropositive.

The CDR3 sequence: CASSFGAKYNEQFF. The CDR3, as DNA: TGCGCCAGCAGCTTTGGAGCGAAATACAATGAGCAGTTCTTC. J is TRBJ2-1 and V is TRBV5-1, with D unclear. V lost 2 bases, J lost 4 bases, and 10 bases lay in between. The CDR3 spans 14 residues. Germline V gene sequence: CDR1 SGHRS, CDR2 YFSETQ.